The clone carrying this TCR beta chain came up many times. Its antigen is still unknown. This sample was included in a study of T-cell memory formation after mild COVID-19. The wider study: TCR clusters largely stayed donor specific. Findings of the study overall: Day 37-peaking second-wave clones had unconfirmed SARS-CoV-2 specificity.

Unmatched junction bases numbered 3, after V lost 0 bases and J lost 6 bases. The CDR3 is made up of 13 amino acids. Germline loops: CDR1 DFQATT, CDR2 SNEGSKA (reference sequence). TCRdb called the 5' RACE reads again in MiXCR, with one record for every CDR3 protein. Of 150,000 to 200,000 distinct CDR3 sequences in the sample, roughly 31% were seen once. This rearrangement joins TRBV20-1 to TRBJ1-2; 8 bases are shared with TRBD1. The TCR was taken from an adult woman who had mild COVID-19 (a few samples of this study predate the infection). Cell type and time point are not known. The source material was PBMCs or a T cell subset sorted from them (not recorded which). CDR3 nucleotide sequence: TGCAGTGCTAGAGACTACAGGGGGAATGGCTACACCTTC. Protein: CSARDYRGNGYTF.